The 23 T cell receptor beta chains reported below all come from one sample, sequenced in a study of monozygotic twins with inflammatory bowel disease. TCRdb re-called the 5' RACE reads; one entry per CDR3 protein, DNA not given. The table counts around 210,000 distinct CDR3 sequences; 7.5% to 9.5% lies in the top ten. Sequencing was carried out using blood. These receptor sequences come from a human donor with ulcerative colitis or Crohn's disease, or a healthy co-twin of an affected twin (not recorded which).

This chain uses TRBV3-1 with TRBJ1-1; the TCRdb call, TRBD1, lacks DNA for checking. Per the germline V gene, CDR1 is LGHDT and CDR2 is YNNKEL (reference sequence). This CDR3 has 18 amino acids. The CDR3 protein is CASSQRWRGGATNTEAFF.

The chain uses TRBV3-1 and TRBJ2-7. Germline loops: CDR1 LGHDT, CDR2 YNNKEL (reference sequence). The CDR3 sequence is 15 residues long. CDR3 in amino acids: CASSQDVGIVYEQYF.

V and J are TRBV6-2 or TRBV6-3 and TRBJ2-1; the TCRdb call, TRBD2, lacks DNA for checking. This CDR3 region has 18 residues. Looked up from germline, CDR1 is MNHEY and CDR2 is SVGEGT. The CDR3 region is CASSYPTWEARRHNEQFF.

The gene calls are TRBV5-1 and TRBJ2-1; lacking DNA, the TRBD2 call made by TCRdb goes unchecked. Germline V CDR1 and CDR2: SGHRS, YFSETQ. The CDR3 runs to 14 residues. The CDR3: CASSIRDYYNEQFF.

The CDR3 here is CASSQSHLPFGQGENYGYTF. J is TRBJ1-2 and V is TRBV3-1; TCRdb reports TRBD1, a call that lacks DNA to check it against. CDR1 LGHDT and CDR2 YNNKEL come from the germline V gene (reference sequence). This CDR3 is built from 20 residues.

The chain recombines TRBV24-1 with TRBJ2-1. Germline V gives CDR1 KGHDR, CDR2 SFDVKD. The CDR3 is made up of 13 amino acids. The CDR3: CATSEPVRNEQFF.

V gene TRBV18 combines with J gene TRBJ1-5; TCRdb's D gene call, TRBD1, goes unchecked for lack of DNA. The CDR3 length is 19 residues. Germline V lookup: CDR1 KGHSH, CDR2 LQKENI. The CDR3 sequence is CASSPLSISGGYSNQPQHF.

The chain couples TRBV4-1 to TRBJ2-7; the TCRdb call, TRBD1, lacks DNA for checking. The CDR3 has 17 amino acids. In germline, CDR1 is MGHRA, CDR2 YSYEKL. CDR3 sequence: CASSLRGSGTGVSEQYF.

This chain joins TRBV6-2 or TRBV6-3 and TRBJ2-1; checking the TCRdb D call of TRBD1 is not possible without DNA. Germline values: CDR1 MNHEY, CDR2 SVGEGT. The length of the CDR3 is 13 residues. The CDR3 spells CASSYGNRAEQFF.

The J gene is TRBJ1-5, the V gene TRBV7-8; the D gene TCRdb calls, TRBD1, cannot be checked with no DNA. The CDR3 has 16 amino acids. Germline CDR1 is SGHVS and CDR2 is FQNEAQ. The CDR3 spells CASSSQGPTFNQPQHF. Supplemented by reference TRBV7-8 and TRBJ1-5, the full variable domain reads GAGVSQSPRYKVAKRGQDVALRCDPISGHVSLFWYQQALGQGPEFLTYFQNEAQLDKSGLPSDRFFAERPEGSVSTLKIQRTQQEDSAVYLCASSSQGPTFNQPQHFGDGTRLSIL.

J is TRBJ1-3 and V is TRBV6-5; TCRdb designates TRBD1, a call that cannot be tested without DNA. CDR1 and CDR2 from the germline V gene are MNHEY and SVGAGI. The CDR3 spans 15 residues. CDR3 in amino acids: CASSLGQFSGNTIYF.

The rearrangement links TRBV9 to TRBJ2-5; the D call of TRBD2 rests on TCRdb alone, since no DNA is present to check it. From germline, CDR1 is SGDLS and CDR2 YYNGEE. This CDR3 comprises 12 residues. This CDR3 is CASSVEGETQYF.

The rearrangement uses TRBV20-1 and TRBJ2-3; TCRdb's D gene call, TRBD2, goes unchecked for lack of DNA. There are 15 residues in the CDR3. Germline CDR1 reads DFQATT; CDR2 reads SNEGSKA (reference sequence). Here the CDR3 reads CSGRESGGGTDTQYF.

CDR3 sequence: CASSQDSRSSFGLGEKLFF. The chain combines TRBV4-1 with TRBJ1-4. Germline assignment: CDR1 MGHRA and CDR2 YSYEKL. The CDR3 spans 19 residues.

The chain employs TRBV29-1 and TRBJ2-5; TCRdb calls TRBD1, which cannot be checked without DNA. This CDR3 is built from 15 residues. Germline V gene lookup returns CDR1 SQVTM and CDR2 ANQGSEA. CDR3 residues: CSADLEAGGTETQYF.

The chain recombines TRBV6-2 or TRBV6-3 with TRBJ1-1; TCRdb designates TRBD1, a call that cannot be tested without DNA. CDR3 length: 13 amino acids. Germline lookup yields CDR1 MNHEY and CDR2 SVGEGT. The CDR3 loop reads CASTQGLRTEAFF.

The J gene is TRBJ1-3, the V gene TRBV12-3 or TRBV12-4; TCRdb returns TRBD1, unconfirmable since there is no DNA. CDR3 length: 18 amino acids. This CDR3 is CASSFSGIYSYSGNTIYF.

V usage is TRBV24-1 and J usage is TRBJ2-2; lacking DNA, the TRBD1 call made by TCRdb goes unchecked. In germline, CDR1 is KGHDR, CDR2 SFDVKD. The CDR3 sequence is 14 residues long. The CDR3 spells CATSDARDVGELFF.

The chain uses TRBV5-6 and TRBJ2-1. Germline-derived CDR1 and CDR2 are SGHDT and YYEEEE. The CDR3 is 17 amino acids. The CDR3: CASSLFLTGATYNEQFF.

V is TRBV6-1 and J is TRBJ1-5. The germline CDR1 and CDR2 sequences are MNHNS and SASEGT. The CDR3 runs 17 residues. The CDR3 sequence: CASSATGSGVSNQPQHF.

J is TRBJ2-2 and V is TRBV12-3 or TRBV12-4; there is no DNA to check the TCRdb D call of TRBD2. The CDR3 totals 17 residues. CDR3 residues: CASSFGGTSSYTGELFF.

The chain carries TRBV7-8 and TRBJ1-2; TCRdb proposes TRBD1, but this gene call is untestable without DNA. This CDR3 has 15 residues. Per the germline V gene, CDR1 is SGHVS and CDR2 is FQNEAQ. The CDR3 here is CASSLAGTANYGYTF.

The J gene is TRBJ2-1, the V gene TRBV6-1; absent DNA, TCRdb's TRBD1 call cannot be checked. This CDR3 has 17 residues. CDR1 is MNHNS, CDR2 SASEGT, per germline. CDR3: CATTHHPRGLSYNEQFF.